This TCR beta chain was recovered during a study of cytomegalovirus exposure and HLA in healthy donors. General study points: A few chains tied to CMV proved CMV antigen-specific in vitro. The classifier reportedly diagnosed cytomegalovirus status with high specificity and sensitivity. Cytomegalovirus association was assigned to 170 or so TCR beta chains.

A note on this clone: Antigen: not known.

Germline trimming cut 5 bases from V and 6 bases from J; bases unmatched to any gene: 24. Germline V gene data show CDR1 as MNHEY and CDR2 as SMNVEV (reference sequence). The CDR3 consists of 20 residues. The repertoire was sequenced with immunoSEQ multiplex PCR; TCRdb's copy has only in-frame clones and lacks some. The sample carries roughly 120,000 clones, approximately 90% recorded once. Sequenced sample: PBMCs. The sequence was obtained from a woman younger than 30 in good health and CMV-seronegative. This chain links TRBV27 with TRBJ2-2; 7 nucleotides line up with TRBD2. This chain's CDR3 is CASSLYSGTILTGRAGELFF. In nucleotides, the CDR3 is TGTGCCAGCAGTCTGTATTCTGGGACTATCCTCACCGGCCGCGCCGGGGAGCTGTTTTTT.